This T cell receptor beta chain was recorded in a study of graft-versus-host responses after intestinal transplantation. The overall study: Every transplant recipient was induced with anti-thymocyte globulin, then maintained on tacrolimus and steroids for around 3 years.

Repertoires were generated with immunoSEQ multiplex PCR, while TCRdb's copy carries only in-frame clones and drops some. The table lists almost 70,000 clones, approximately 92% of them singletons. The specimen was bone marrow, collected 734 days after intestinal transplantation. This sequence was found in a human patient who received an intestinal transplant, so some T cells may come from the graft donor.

In DNA, the CDR3 is TGTGCCAGCAGCTTAGCGGGTGACTTGAACTACGAGCAGTACTTC. This gives the protein CASSLAGDLNYEQYF. The gene calls are TRBV7-9 and TRBJ2-7; D is uncertain. The V end was cut by 0 bases, the J end by 3 bases, with 12 bases between. Germline-derived CDR1 and CDR2 are SEHNR and FQNEAQ (reference sequence). CDR3 size: 15 residues.